The entry that follows covers one T cell receptor (beta chain) sequence. Its matching antigen is unknown. Total RNA was extracted at no less than 5 micrograms per sample. Alongside a J-beta primer mix, a sample-barcoded 5' primer served in a second PCR lasting roughly 7 to 12 cycles. TCRdb passed the 5' RACE reads through MiXCR, listing each CDR3 protein once. This sample yields 800,000 to 950,000 distinct CDR3 sequences, of which about 48% are seen a single time; 13% belongs to the top ten. The data derive from a study of blood T cells in healthy people across ages. General observations from the study: Age advanced and TCR beta diversity per million T cells fell, roughly linearly. Diversity was estimated from one million T cells, and these estimates were considered underestimates.

The CDR3 consists of 14 residues. Germline CDR1 and CDR2: WNHNN and SYGVQD (reference sequence). V shed 6 bases and J 9 bases; nucleotides not matched to a gene: 11. V gene TRBV10-1 combines with J gene TRBJ2-3; 8 nucleotides agree with TRBD2. The clonotype originates from a man aged 30 to 45 in good health. The material sequenced was blood. The CDR3 DNA sequence: TGCGCCAGCAGGGGAAGCGGGAGTTCCTGGACGCAGTATTTT. As protein: CASRGSGSSWTQYF.